This TCR beta chain was sequenced in a study of human T cells and chemical hapten exposure. Study as a whole: Patch tests put 0.01% DPC on the upper back, and the results were checked at 6 days.

Described time point: patch test 2, 6 weeks after DPC sensitization. Treatment specified: therapeutic diphenylcyclopropenone sensitization with weekly scalp DPC. This clonotype was seen only a few times. Its antigen is currently unknown. Findings and limits, study-wide: Compared with pre-sensitization or healthy control sets, expanded TCRs clustered more. Healthy individuals' immune responses may differ from those of donors, who had alopecia.

The V gene's germline CDR1 is SGHNT and CDR2 YYREEE (reference sequence). The ends were cut back, 5 bases at V and 5 bases at J, with 19 bases in the middle. The CDR3 has 15 amino acids. In the authors' methods: Samples ranged from about 23,224 to 690,600 TCRs, with a median of approximately 91,000. TCRdb called the RACE reads again in MiXCR, with one record for every CDR3 protein. These V and J calls are TCRdb output, not the study's own analysis. The data hold roughly 40,000 distinct CDR3 sequences, with just under 9% observed a single time. The clonotype was recovered from a woman in her 40s with alopecia areata. Some clones in this sample may be carry-over from other donors' samples. The input for sequencing was whole blood, taken in connection with sensitization to the hapten diphenylcyclopropenone (DPC). This chain connects TRBV5-4 to TRBJ2-5; the D is unclear. The CDR3 loop is CASSSAGSRPETQYF. The CDR3 bases are TGTGCCAGCAGTTCTGCCGGGTCCCGTCCCGAGACCCAGTACTTC.